This paragraph covers one TCR beta chain sequence. Antigen unknown. Measured with immunoSEQ multiplex PCR; TCRdb has only the in-frame clones, and not every one. The sample lists 100,000 or so clones, around 84% occurring once. V lost 3 bases and J lost 5, with 19 bases in between. CDR1 and CDR2 (germline): LNHDA, SQIVND (reference sequence). This CDR3 has 16 residues. The sample belongs to a study of radiotherapy plus CTLA-4 blockade in lung cancer. Findings and limits, study-wide: Expansion in blood of tumor-derived TCR clones was seen after radiotherapy plus ipilimumab.

The receptor was derived from a human donor with non-small cell lung cancer that progressed on radiotherapy plus ipilimumab. The sequences come from peripheral blood, collected from a patient treated with radiotherapy plus ipilimumab. The chain couples TRBV19 to TRBJ2-5, with D possibly being TRBD2 (6 bases). The CDR3 spells CASSILLPGGMETQYF. CDR3 nucleotide sequence: TGTGCCAGTAGTATTCTGTTACCTGGCGGGATGGAGACCCAGTACTTC.